This T cell receptor beta chain emerged from a study of shared clonotypes between healthy human individuals. Sorted subsets were amplified in replicate PCRs using 200 ng DNA, roughly 30,000 T cell genomes. Generated by immunoSEQ multiplex PCR, the TCRdb table keeps only in-frame clones and is missing some. Of about 600,000 clones listed, more than 95% are singletons. CDR3 length: 13 amino acids. Germline lookup yields CDR1 LNHNV and CDR2 YYDKDF (reference sequence). The J segment lost 4 bases and the V segment lost 3 bases, leaving 0 bases of the junction unmatched. Cells designated naive CD8 were CD45RO-negative and were positively selected for CCR7, with terminally differentiated effector memory CD45RA+ cells excluded. Study-wide results and caveats: Naive subsets typically showed greater estimated richness than memory subsets.

On this clone: Its antigen remains unidentified. The sample holds other DNA sequences that translate to the same CDR3.

The receptor comes from a man aged 25-45 years in good health. The V gene is TRBV15, the J gene TRBJ1-1; 9 positions match TRBD1. Sequenced sample: naive CD8+ T cells sorted from blood. CDR3 nucleotide sequence: TGTGCCACCAGCAGGACAGGGGGCACTGAAGCTTTCTTT. As protein: CATSRTGGTEAFF.